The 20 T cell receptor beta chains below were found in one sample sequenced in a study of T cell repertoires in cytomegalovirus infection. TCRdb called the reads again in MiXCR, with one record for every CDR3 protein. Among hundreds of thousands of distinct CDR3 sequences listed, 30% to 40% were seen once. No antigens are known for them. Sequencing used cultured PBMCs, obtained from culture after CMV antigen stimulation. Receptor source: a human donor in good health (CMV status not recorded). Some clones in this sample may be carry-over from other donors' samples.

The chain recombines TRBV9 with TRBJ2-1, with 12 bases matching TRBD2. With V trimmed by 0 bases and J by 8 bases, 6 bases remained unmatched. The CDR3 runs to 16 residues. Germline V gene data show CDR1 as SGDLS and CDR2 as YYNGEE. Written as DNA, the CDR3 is TGTGCCAGCAGCGTAGGACGGACTAGCGGGATCTATGAGCAGTTCTTC. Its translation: CASSVGRTSGIYEQFF.

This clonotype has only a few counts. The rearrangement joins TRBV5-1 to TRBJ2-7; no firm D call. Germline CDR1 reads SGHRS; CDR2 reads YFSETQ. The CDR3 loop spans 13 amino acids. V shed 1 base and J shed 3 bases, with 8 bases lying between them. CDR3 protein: CASSLQAGYEQYV. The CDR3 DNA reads TGCGCCAGCAGCTTGCAGGCTGGCTACGAGCAGTACGTC.

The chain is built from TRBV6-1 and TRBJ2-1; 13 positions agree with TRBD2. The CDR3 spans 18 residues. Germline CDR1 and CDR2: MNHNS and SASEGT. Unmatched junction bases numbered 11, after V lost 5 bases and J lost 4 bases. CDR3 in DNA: TGTGCCAGCAGTATGGCTGGACTAGCGGGAGCGCAATACAATGAGCAGTTCTTC. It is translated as CASSMAGLAGAQYNEQFF.

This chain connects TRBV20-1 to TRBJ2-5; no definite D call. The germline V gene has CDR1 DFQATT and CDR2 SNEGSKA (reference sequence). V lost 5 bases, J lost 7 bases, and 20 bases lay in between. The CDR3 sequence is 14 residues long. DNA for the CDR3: TGCAGTGCTCCAAAGGATGGATGGGCAGGGACCCAGTACTTC. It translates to CSAPKDGWAGTQYF.

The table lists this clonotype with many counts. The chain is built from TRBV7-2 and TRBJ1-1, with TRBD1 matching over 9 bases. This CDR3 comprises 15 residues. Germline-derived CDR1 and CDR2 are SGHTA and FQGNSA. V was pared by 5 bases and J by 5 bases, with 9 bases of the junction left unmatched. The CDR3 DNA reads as TGTGCCAGCAGCCGGACAGGGGAAACGGGGACTGAAGCTTTCTTT. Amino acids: CASSRTGETGTEAFF.

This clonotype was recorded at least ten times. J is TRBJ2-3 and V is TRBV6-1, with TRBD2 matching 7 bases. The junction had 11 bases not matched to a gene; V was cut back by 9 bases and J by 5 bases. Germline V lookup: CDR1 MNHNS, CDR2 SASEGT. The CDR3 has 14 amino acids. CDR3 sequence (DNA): TGTGCCAGGTTCGGGGGGAGGGGTGGAGATACGCAGTATTTT. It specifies CARFGGRGGDTQYF.

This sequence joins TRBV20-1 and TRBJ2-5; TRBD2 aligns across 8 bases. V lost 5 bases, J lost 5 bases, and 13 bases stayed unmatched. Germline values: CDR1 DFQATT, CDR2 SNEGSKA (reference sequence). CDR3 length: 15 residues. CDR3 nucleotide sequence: TGCAGTGCTCGTCAACCGGGACTAGAAGTGGAGACCCAGTACTTC. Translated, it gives CSARQPGLEVETQYF.

DNA of the CDR3: TGTGCCCTAGCCCACCGGGGGCCACCATCCTACGAGCAGTACGTC. It yields the protein CALAHRGPPSYEQYV. The V call is TRBV24-1, the J call TRBJ2-7; D is tentatively TRBD1 or TRBD2 (6 bases each). V was clipped by 12 bases and J by 1 base, with 21 bases between them. The CDR3 is 15 residues long. Germline V CDR1 and CDR2: KGHDR, SFDVKD.

CDR3: CASSLGRTGPDTQYF. The CDR3 region has the DNA TGTGCCAGCAGCTTAGGGCGGACAGGGCCAGATACGCAGTATTTT. The genes are TRBV7-9 and TRBJ2-3, with 8 bases matching TRBD1. V was clipped by 1 base and J by 4 bases; unmatched bases: 4. From germline, CDR1 is SEHNR and CDR2 FQNEAQ (reference sequence). This CDR3 region has 15 residues.

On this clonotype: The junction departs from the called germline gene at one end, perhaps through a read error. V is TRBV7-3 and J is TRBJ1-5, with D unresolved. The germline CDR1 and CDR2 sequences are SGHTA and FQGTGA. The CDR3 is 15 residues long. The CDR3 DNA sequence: TGTGCCAGCAGCTTAGGACCGTCGGGCAATCAGCCCCAGCAGTTT. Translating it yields CASSLGPSGNQPQQF.

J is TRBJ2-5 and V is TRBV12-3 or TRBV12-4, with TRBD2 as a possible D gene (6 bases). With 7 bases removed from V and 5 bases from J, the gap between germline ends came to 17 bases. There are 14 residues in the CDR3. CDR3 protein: CASTPHPGEETQYF. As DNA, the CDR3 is TGTGCCAGCACCCCTCACCCGGGGGAGGAGACCCAGTACTTC.

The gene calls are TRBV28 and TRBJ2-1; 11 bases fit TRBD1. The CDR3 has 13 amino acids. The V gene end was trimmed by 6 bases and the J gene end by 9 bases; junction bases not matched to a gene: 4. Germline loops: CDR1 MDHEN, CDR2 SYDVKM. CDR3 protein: CASRRTGGSEQFF. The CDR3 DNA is TGTGCCAGCAGGAGGACAGGGGGCAGTGAGCAGTTCTTC.

CDR3 in amino acids: CASSEVGLAHNEQFF. The CDR3 DNA is TGTGCCAGCAGTGAAGTTGGACTAGCCCACAATGAGCAGTTCTTC. The genes are TRBV2 and TRBJ2-1; 8 nucleotides align to TRBD2. Unmatched junction bases numbered 4, after V lost 1 base and J lost 5 bases. The CDR3 consists of 15 residues. Germline values: CDR1 SNHLY, CDR2 FYNNEI.

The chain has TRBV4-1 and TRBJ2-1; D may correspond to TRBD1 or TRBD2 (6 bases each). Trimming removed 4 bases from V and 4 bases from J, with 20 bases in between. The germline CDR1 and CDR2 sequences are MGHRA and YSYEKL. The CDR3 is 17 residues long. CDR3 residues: CASSLKVEGDRYNEQFF. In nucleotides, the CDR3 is TGCGCCAGCAGCCTTAAAGTGGAGGGGGATAGATACAATGAGCAGTTCTTC.

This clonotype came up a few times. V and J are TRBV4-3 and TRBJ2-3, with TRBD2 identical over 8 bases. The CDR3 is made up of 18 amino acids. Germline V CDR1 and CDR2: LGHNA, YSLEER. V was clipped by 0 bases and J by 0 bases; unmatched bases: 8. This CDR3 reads CASSQDFAGGISTDTQYF. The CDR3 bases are TGCGCCAGCAGCCAAGATTTTGCGGGAGGCATTAGCACAGATACGCAGTATTTT.

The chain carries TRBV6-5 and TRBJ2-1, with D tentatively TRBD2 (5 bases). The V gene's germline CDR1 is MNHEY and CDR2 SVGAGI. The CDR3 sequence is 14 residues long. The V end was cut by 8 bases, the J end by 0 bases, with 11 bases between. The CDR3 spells CASHGESSYNEQFF. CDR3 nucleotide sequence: TGTGCCAGCCATGGGGAGTCCTCCTACAATGAGCAGTTCTTC.

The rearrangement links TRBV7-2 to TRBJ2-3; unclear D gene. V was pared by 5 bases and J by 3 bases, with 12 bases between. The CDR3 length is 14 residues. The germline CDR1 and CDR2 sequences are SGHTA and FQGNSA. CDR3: CASSQRIATDTQYF. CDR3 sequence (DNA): TGTGCCAGCAGCCAAAGGATAGCAACAGATACGCAGTATTTT. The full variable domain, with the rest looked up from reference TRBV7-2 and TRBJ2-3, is GAGVSQSPSNKVTEKGKDVELRCDPISGHTALYWYRQSLGQGLEFLIYFQGNSAPDKSGLPSDRFSAERTGGSVSTLTIQRTQQEDSAVYLCASSQRIATDTQYFGPGTRLTVL.

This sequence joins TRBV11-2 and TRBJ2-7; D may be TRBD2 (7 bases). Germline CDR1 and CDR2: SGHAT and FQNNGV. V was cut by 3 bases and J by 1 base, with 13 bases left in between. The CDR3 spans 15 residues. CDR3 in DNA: TGTGCCAGCAGCTTTGGTGGGGGGGCTTCCTACGAGCAGTACGTC. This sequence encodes CASSFGGGASYEQYV.

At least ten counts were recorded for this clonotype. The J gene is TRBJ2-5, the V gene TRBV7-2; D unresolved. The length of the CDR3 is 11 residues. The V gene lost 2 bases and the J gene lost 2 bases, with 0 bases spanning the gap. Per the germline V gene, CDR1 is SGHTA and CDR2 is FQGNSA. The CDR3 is CASSLQETQYF. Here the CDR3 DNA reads TGTGCCAGCAGCTTACAAGAGACCCAGTACTTC. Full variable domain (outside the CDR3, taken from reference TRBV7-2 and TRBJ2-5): GAGVSQSPSNKVTEKGKDVELRCDPISGHTALYWYRQSLGQGLEFLIYFQGNSAPDKSGLPSDRFSAERTGGSVSTLTIQRTQQEDSAVYLCASSLQETQYFGPGTRLLVL.

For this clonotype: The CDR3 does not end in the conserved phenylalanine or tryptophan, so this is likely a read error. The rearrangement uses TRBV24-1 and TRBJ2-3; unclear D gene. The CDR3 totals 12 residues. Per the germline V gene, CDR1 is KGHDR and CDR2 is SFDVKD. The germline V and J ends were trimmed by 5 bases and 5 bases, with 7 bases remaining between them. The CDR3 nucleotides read TGTGCCACCAGTGGTAACGGAGATACGCAGTATTTG. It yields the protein CATSGNGDTQYL.